This T cell receptor (beta chain) appears in the sequencing data of a study of regulatory T cells in long-lasting Graves disease. Germline trimming cut 1 base from V and 8 bases from J; bases unmatched to any gene: 17. Germline lookup yields CDR1 SGHTA and CDR2 FQGNSA. The CDR3 spans 18 residues. The time point was: newly diagnosed GD, antithyroid drugs for less than 3 months. RNA from PBMCs was the source of the TCR library. Investigators prepared the TCR beta libraries by applying iRepertoire HTBI primers and Arm-PCR of CDR3 regions. TCRdb processed the multiplex PCR reads anew with MiXCR; each CDR3 protein has one entry. Found here are about 540,000 distinct CDR3 sequences, about 13% of them singletons; the top ten hold roughly a tenth. These data were likewise used in another study, on T cells in Graves' hyperthyroidism and ophthalmopathy. From that paper: Most clonotypes expanded in the thyroid (above 0.001) were also present in blood.

The clonotype comes from a man under 40 with Graves disease. This chain connects TRBV7-2 to TRBJ1-2; 9 bases align to TRBD1. The input for sequencing was peripheral blood mononuclear cells (PBMCs), taken at new diagnosis, from a patient treated with antithyroid drugs. The CDR3 DNA is TGTGCCAGCAGCTTAGGCCGAACCACAGGGGGCGCTTCGGGGGGCTACACCTTC. Its protein product is CASSLGRTTGGASGGYTF. Supplemented by reference TRBV7-2 and TRBJ1-2, the full variable domain reads GAGVSQSPSNKVTEKGKDVELRCDPISGHTALYWYRQSLGQGLEFLIYFQGNSAPDKSGLPSDRFSAERTGGSVSTLTIQRTQQEDSAVYLCASSLGRTTGGASGGYTFGSGTRLTVV.